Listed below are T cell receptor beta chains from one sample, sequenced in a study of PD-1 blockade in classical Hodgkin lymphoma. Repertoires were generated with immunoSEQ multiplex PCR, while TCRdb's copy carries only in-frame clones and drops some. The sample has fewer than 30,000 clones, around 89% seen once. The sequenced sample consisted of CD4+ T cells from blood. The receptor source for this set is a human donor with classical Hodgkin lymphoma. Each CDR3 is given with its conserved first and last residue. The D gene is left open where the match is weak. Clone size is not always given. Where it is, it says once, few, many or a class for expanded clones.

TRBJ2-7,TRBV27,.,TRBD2,CASSFQAGYSYEQYF,TGTGCCAGCAGTTTCCAAGCGGGATACTCCTACGAGCAGTACTTC
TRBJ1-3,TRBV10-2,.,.,CASSEAPSDTIYF,TGCGCCAGCAGTGAGGCCCCTTCGGACACCATATATTTT
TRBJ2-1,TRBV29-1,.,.,CSVARGGYEQFF,TGCAGCGTTGCCAGGGGTGGGTATGAGCAGTTCTTC
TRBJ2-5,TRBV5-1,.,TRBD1,CASSHPGQGEVQYF,TGCGCCAGCAGCCACCCCGGACAGGGAGAGGTGCAGTACTTC
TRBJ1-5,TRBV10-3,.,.,CAISEWGQDQPQHF,TGTGCCATCAGTGAGTGGGGCCAGGATCAGCCCCAGCATTTT
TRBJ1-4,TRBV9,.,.,CASSARYSNEKLFF,TGTGCCAGCAGCGCGCGCTACAGTAATGAAAAACTGTTTTTT
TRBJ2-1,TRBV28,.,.,CASSRDPSSYNEQFF,TGTGCCAGCAGTAGGGACCCGAGCTCCTACAATGAGCAGTTCTTC
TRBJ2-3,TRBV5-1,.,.,CASSLSGRGGTDTQYF,TGCGCCAGCAGCTTGTCCGGACGCGGAGGCACAGATACGCAGTATTTT
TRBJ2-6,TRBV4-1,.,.,CASSQIPLGPGANVLTF,TGCGCCAGCAGCCAAATCCCCCTAGGCCCTGGGGCCAACGTCCTGACTTTC
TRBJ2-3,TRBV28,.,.,CASRAGGPTDTQYF,TGTGCCAGCAGGGCCGGGGGGCCCACAGATACGCAGTATTTT
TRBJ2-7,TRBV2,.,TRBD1,CASKGDGTGTYEQYF,TGTGCCAGCAAGGGGGACGGGACAGGGACCTACGAGCAGTACTTC
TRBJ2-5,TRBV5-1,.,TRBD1,CASTPTPDRGLVETQYF,TGCGCCAGCACCCCCACCCCGGACAGGGGTTTGGTAGAGACCCAGTACTTC
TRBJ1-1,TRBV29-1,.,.,CSVRPGGSEAFF,TGCAGCGTTCGTCCGGGGGGTTCTGAAGCTTTCTTT
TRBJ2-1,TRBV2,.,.,CASTGGGSSYNEQFF,TGTGCCAGCACCGGTGGGGGGAGCTCCTACAATGAGCAGTTCTTC
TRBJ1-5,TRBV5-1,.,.,CASSGGGPNQPQHF,TGCGCCAGCAGCGGGGGTGGGCCCAATCAGCCCCAGCATTTT
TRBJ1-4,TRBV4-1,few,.,CASRAQVSNEKLFF,TGCGCCAGCAGAGCACAGGTCTCTAATGAAAAACTGTTTTTT
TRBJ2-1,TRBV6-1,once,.,CASSELIGSYNEQFF,TGTGCCAGCAGTGAATTGATAGGTTCCTACAATGAGCAGTTCTTC
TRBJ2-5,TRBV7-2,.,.,CASSPLPLGTQYF,TGTGCCAGCAGCCCCCTCCCACTAGGTACCCAGTACTTC
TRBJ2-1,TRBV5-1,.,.,CASSLIRDPYNEQFF,TGCGCCAGCAGCCTAATCCGGGATCCCTACAATGAGCAGTTCTTC
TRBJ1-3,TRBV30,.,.,CAWSVGRTSSGNTIYF,TGTGCCTGGAGTGTGGGCAGGACGAGCTCTGGAAACACCATATATTTT
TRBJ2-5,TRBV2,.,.,CASSALEQETQYF,TGTGCCAGCAGTGCCCTGGAACAAGAGACCCAGTACTTC
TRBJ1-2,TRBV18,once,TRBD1,CASSSGQTAGYTF,TGTGCCAGCTCATCGGGACAGACGGCTGGCTACACCTTC
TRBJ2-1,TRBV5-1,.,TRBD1,CASSLQGAQGNEQFF,TGCGCCAGCAGCTTACAGGGGGCGCAGGGCAATGAGCAGTTCTTC
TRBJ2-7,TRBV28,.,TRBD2,CANFLWASGSYEQYF,TGTGCCAACTTTTTGTGGGCTAGCGGCTCCTACGAGCAGTACTTC
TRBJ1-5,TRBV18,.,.,CASSPAHHSNQPQHF,TGTGCCAGCTCACCAGCCCACCATAGCAATCAGCCCCAGCATTTT
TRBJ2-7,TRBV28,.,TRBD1,CASSSGDRGYEQYF,TGTGCCAGCAGTTCGGGAGACAGGGGCTACGAGCAGTACTTC
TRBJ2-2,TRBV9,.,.,CASSVGEFSTGELFF,TGTGCCAGCAGCGTCGGGGAGTTCTCCACCGGGGAGCTGTTTTTT
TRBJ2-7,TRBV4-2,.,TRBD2,CASSQERGLAGVGYEQYF,TGTGCCAGCAGCCAAGAAAGGGGACTAGCGGGCGTCGGGTACGAGCAGTACTTC
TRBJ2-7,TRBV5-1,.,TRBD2,CASRVASGTPYEQYF,TGCGCCAGCAGGGTGGCTAGCGGGACACCCTACGAGCAGTACTTC
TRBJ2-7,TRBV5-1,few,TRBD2,CASSHNLLAGGKYEQYF,TGCGCCAGCAGCCACAATCTACTAGCGGGTGGGAAGTACGAGCAGTACTTC
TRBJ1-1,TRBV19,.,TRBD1,CASSIATGMTEAFF,TGTGCCAGTAGTATAGCGACAGGGATGACTGAAGCTTTCTTT
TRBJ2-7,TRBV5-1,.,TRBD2,CASSLELAGVYEQYF,TGCGCCAGCAGCTTGGAACTAGCGGGAGTCTACGAGCAGTACTTC
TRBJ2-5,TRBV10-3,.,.,CAISETIQRLQETQYF,TGTGCCATCAGTGAAACCATCCAAAGGCTTCAAGAGACCCAGTACTTC
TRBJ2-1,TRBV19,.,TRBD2,CASSSRVAGEVEQFF,TGTGCCAGTAGTTCCCGGGTAGCGGGAGAGGTTGAGCAGTTCTTC
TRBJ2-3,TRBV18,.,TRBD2,CASSLISGKLADTQYF,TGTGCCAGCTCACTCATTAGCGGGAAACTTGCAGATACGCAGTATTTT
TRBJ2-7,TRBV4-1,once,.,CASSPRQEAYEQYF,TGCGCCAGCAGCCCACGACAGGAGGCCTACGAGCAGTACTTC
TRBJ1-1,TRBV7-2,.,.,CASKKNREGTEAFF,TGTGCCAGCAAGAAAAACCGGGAAGGAACTGAAGCTTTCTTT
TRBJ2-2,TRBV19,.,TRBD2,CASSIQGGDGELFF,TGTGCCAGTAGTATTCAGGGAGGGGACGGGGAGCTGTTTTTT
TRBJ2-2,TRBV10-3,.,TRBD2,CAISLTSGGIGELFF,TGTGCCATCAGCCTTACTAGCGGGGGGATTGGGGAGCTGTTTTTT
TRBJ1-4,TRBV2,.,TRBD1,CASSLDRGREKLFF,TGTGCCAGCAGTTTGGACAGGGGGAGAGAAAAACTGTTTTTT
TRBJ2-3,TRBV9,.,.,CASSQTGTDTQYF,TGTGCCAGCAGTCAGACTGGCACAGATACGCAGTATTTT
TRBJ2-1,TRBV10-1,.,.,CASSGRGAYNEQFF,TGCGCCAGCAGTGGTCGGGGGGCGTACAATGAGCAGTTCTTC
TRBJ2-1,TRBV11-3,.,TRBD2,CASSSGTRGGEQFF,TGTGCCAGCAGCTCTGGGACTAGGGGAGGGGAGCAGTTCTTC
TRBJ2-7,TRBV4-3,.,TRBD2,CASSRGGIAGGNNEQYF,TGCGCCAGCAGCCGAGGGGGAATAGCGGGAGGTAATAACGAGCAGTACTTC
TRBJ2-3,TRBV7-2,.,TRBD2,CASKAGGLDTQYF,TGTGCCTCCAAAGCGGGGGGATTAGATACGCAGTATTTT